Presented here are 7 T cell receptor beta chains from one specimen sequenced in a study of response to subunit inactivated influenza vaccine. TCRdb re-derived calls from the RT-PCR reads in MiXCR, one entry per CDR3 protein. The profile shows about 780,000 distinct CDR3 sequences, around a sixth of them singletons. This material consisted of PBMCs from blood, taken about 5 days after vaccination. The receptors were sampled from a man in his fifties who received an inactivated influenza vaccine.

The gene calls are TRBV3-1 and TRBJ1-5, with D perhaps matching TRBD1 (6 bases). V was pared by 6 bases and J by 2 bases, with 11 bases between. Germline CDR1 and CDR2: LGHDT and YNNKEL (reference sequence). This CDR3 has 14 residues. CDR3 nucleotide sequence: TGTGCCAGCAGTCAGGGGTGGCGCAATCAGCCCCAGCATTTT. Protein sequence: CASSQGWRNQPQHF.

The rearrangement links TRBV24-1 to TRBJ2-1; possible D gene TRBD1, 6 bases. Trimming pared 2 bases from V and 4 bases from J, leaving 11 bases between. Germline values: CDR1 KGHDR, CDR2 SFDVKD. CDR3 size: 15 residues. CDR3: CATSDSPTGYNEQFF. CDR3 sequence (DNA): TGTGCCACCAGTGATTCCCCAACAGGGTACAATGAGCAGTTCTTC.

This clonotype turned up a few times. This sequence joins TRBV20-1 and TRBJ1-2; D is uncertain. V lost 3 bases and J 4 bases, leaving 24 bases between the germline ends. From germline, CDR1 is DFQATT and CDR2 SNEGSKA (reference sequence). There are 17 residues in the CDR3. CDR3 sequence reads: CSARTFDLRVGGYGYTF. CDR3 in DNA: TGCAGTGCTAGGACATTTGACTTAAGGGTGGGAGGCTATGGCTACACCTTC.

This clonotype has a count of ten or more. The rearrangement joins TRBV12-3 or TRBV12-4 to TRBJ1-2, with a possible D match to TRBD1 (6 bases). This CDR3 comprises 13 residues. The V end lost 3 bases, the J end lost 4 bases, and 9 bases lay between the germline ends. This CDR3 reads CASSFTGSYGYTF. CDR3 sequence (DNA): TGTGCCAGCAGTTTTACAGGGAGCTATGGCTACACCTTC.

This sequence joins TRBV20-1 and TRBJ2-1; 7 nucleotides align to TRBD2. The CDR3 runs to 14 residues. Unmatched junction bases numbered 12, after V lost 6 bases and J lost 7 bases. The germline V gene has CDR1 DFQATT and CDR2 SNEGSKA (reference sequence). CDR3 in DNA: TGCAGTGCCAGTCAAGGGGAGGGCCGGAATGAGCAGTTCTTC. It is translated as CSASQGEGRNEQFF.

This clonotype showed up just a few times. For the CDR3, the DNA is TGCGCCAGCAGCTTACAGGGGGCTAGCGGGAATGAGCAGTTCTTC. Its translation: CASSLQGASGNEQFF. The chain links TRBV5-1 to TRBJ2-1, with a possible D match to TRBD1 (9 bases). This CDR3 has 15 residues. Trimming took off 2 bases at V and 7 bases at J, with 16 bases between the two ends. Looked up from germline, CDR1 is SGHRS and CDR2 is YFSETQ.

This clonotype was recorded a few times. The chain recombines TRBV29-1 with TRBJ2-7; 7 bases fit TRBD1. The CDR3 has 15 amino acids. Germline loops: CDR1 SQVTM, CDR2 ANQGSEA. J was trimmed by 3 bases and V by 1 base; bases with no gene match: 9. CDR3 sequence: CSVEGVHRGGYEQYF. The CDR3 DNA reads TGCAGCGTTGAAGGGGTTCACAGGGGTGGCTACGAGCAGTACTTC.